A single sample gave rise to the 12 T cell receptor beta chains below, sequenced in a study of a mutant IDH1 vaccine in newly diagnosed glioma. This sample's time point: week 47, end of study. Vaccine doses each comprised 300 ug of mutant IDH1 20-mer peptide, with topical imiquimod. Clones were read by immunoSEQ multiplex PCR, and TCRdb kept only the in-frame ones, dropping some. The table includes some 40,000 clones, 65% to 80% detected once. No antigen has been assigned to these receptors. Specimen: PBMCs, collected from a glioma patient whose treatment included an IDH1 peptide vaccine. The receptor source for this set is a man in his forties or fifties with glioma.

This chain links TRBV7-2 with TRBJ2-1; TRBD1 aligns across 8 bases. Germline loops: CDR1 SGHTA, CDR2 FQGNSA. The CDR3 sequence is 15 residues long. V was clipped by 1 base and J by 6 bases; unmatched bases: 5. CDR3: CASSLGQGFANEQFF. DNA for the CDR3: TGTGCCAGCAGCTTAGGACAGGGGTTCGCCAATGAGCAGTTCTTC.

In its sample, this clone was seen a few times. As DNA, the CDR3 is TGCGCCAGCAGCCAAGAAAGGTACACCGGGGAGCTGTTTTTT. Protein product: CASSQERYTGELFF. The chain carries TRBV4-1 and TRBJ2-2; D is ambiguous. This CDR3 region has 14 residues. The germline CDR1 and CDR2 sequences are MGHRA and YSYEKL. Between the trimmed V and J ends, which lost 0 bases and 3 bases, there was a span of 5 bases.

The chain employs TRBV27 and TRBJ2-7, with D possibly matching TRBD2 (5 bases). Deletions cut 6 bases from V and 6 bases from J, with 12 bases between. Germline V gives CDR1 MNHEY, CDR2 SMNVEV (reference sequence). The CDR3 has 12 amino acids. CDR3 region: CASRPGGSEQYF. The CDR3, as DNA: TGTGCCAGCAGACCTGGAGGCAGCGAGCAGTACTTC.

V usage is TRBV6-5 and J usage is TRBJ1-4; D not certain. The germline V gene has CDR1 MNHEY and CDR2 SVGAGI. V dropped 10 bases and J dropped 8 bases, with 8 bases sitting between them. The CDR3 totals 10 residues. The CDR3 region is CATYQEKLFF. Here the CDR3 DNA reads TGTGCCACGTACCAAGAAAAACTGTTTTTT.

The chain joins TRBV7-7 to TRBJ2-1; no reliable D call. This CDR3 contains 16 residues. The ends were cut back, 5 bases at V and 0 bases at J, with 14 bases in the middle. Germline loops: CDR1 SSHAT, CDR2 FNYEAQ (reference sequence). CDR3 DNA: TGTGCCAGCAGCCCAGAGGCGTCCAGCTCCTACAATGAGCAGTTCTTC. This codes for CASSPEASSSYNEQFF.

This chain links TRBV21-1 with TRBJ2-7; TRBD2, as called in the table, went unchecked against the DNA. TRBV21-1 is reported as a pseudogene. The CDR3 runs to 19 residues. CDR3: CASSKAPPYLAGASYEQYV. Written as DNA, the CDR3 is TGTGCCAGCAGCAAAGCCCCCCCGTATCTAGCGGGCGCCTCCTACGAGCAGTACGTC.

The CDR3 DNA reads as TGTGCCAGGCAAACTTGGGAAATGAACACTGAAGCTTTCTTT. This encodes CARQTWEMNTEAFF. V gene TRBV7-2 combines with J gene TRBJ1-1; D is ambiguous. The CDR3 is 14 amino acids. Looked up from germline, CDR1 is SGHTA and CDR2 is FQGNSA. Trimming pared 9 bases from V and 0 bases from J, leaving 14 bases between.

The CDR3 reads CASSELTGSRYGYTF. The CDR3 DNA reads as TGTGCCAGCAGTGAATTGACAGGGAGCCGGTATGGCTACACCTTC. The chain carries TRBV2 and TRBJ1-2, with TRBD1 identical over 7 bases. The V segment lost 2 bases and the J segment 5 bases; nucleotides outside the gene matches: 8. The CDR3 length is 15 residues. CDR1 is SNHLY, CDR2 FYNNEI, per germline.

The chain carries TRBV19 and TRBJ1-1; D is undetermined. The V and J ends lost 4 bases and 1 base respectively, with 7 bases between them. Germline CDR1 reads LNHDA; CDR2 reads SQIVND (reference sequence). The CDR3 is made up of 13 amino acids. The CDR3 region has the DNA TGTGCCAGTAGTACTCAAAGGAACACTGAAGCTTTCTTT. The encoded protein is CASSTQRNTEAFF.

V usage is TRBV23-1 and J usage is TRBJ2-7; no definite D call. TRBV23-1 is an ORF, and what it does is uncertain. V gave up 0 bases and J gave up 3 bases, with 18 bases separating them. The length of the CDR3 is 17 residues. CDR3 region: CASSQSKVGSGFYEQYV. The CDR3 DNA reads TGCGCCAGCAGTCAATCGAAAGTAGGTTCTGGCTTCTACGAGCAGTACGTC.

The rearrangement joins TRBV19 to TRBJ1-5; D gene unclear. Trimming took off 5 bases at V and 2 bases at J, with 13 bases between the two ends. This CDR3 spans 15 amino acids. The germline gives CDR1 LNHDA, CDR2 SQIVND (reference sequence). CDR3 nucleotides: TGTGCCAGTAGTTATGGAAGGGTCGGCAATCAGCCCCAGCATTTT. Translating gives CASSYGRVGNQPQHF. Complete variable domain (other parts from reference TRBV19 and TRBJ1-5): DGGITQSPKYLFRKEGQNVTLSCEQNLNHDAMYWYRQDPGQGLRLIYYSQIVNDFQKGDIAEGYSVSREKKESFPLTVTSAQKNPTAFYLCASSYGRVGNQPQHFGDGTRLSIL.

The V call is TRBV5-6, the J call TRBJ2-2, with 7 bases lining up with TRBD1. Germline CDR1 and CDR2: SGHDT and YYEEEE. V shed 4 bases, J shed 6 bases, and the junction held 6 bases outside the gene matches. The CDR3 contains 14 residues. CDR3 in DNA: TGTGCCAGCAGCGCAGGGGGTGGTCCCGGGGAGCTGTTTTTT. This gives the protein CASSAGGGPGELFF.